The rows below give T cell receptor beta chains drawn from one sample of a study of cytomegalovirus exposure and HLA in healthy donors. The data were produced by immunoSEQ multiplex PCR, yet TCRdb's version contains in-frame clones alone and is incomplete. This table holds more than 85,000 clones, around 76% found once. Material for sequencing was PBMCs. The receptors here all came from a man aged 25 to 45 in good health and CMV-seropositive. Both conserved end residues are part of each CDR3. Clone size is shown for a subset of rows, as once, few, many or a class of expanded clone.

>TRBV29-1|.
CSVDRYNEQFF
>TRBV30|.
CAWSGPRDRVRDTIYF
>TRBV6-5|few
CASSYAGQGNSPLHF
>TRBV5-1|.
CASSTGYSYNSPLHF
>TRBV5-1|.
CASSLTEVGTGELFF
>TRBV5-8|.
CASSSRELRTGELFF
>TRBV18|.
CASSPAGMSYEQYF
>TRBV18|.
CASSPSTGMGPGEQYF
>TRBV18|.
CASSPTTGEYGYTF
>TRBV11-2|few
CASSLDHSGTSHTGELFF
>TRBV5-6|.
CASSSRDRPLRNF
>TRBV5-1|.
CASSPDRPSTDTQYF
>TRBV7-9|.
CASSSDSKQYEQYF
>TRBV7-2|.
CASRSPGLAVQETQYF
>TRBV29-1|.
CSARALGGNTIYF
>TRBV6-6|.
CASRPTGGGYEQYF
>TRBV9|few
CASNASPGQSPSYEQYF
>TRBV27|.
CASSVGANYGYTF
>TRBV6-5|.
CAGQAGQGVSPLHF
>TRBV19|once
CASSIIWSSGNTIYF
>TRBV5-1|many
CASSSGQPNTEAFF
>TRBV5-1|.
CASSLADIRQADTQYF
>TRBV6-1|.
CASTPMGGSPLHF
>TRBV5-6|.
CASSRTGTYGSYF
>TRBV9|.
CASSVGLDSTDTQYF
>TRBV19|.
CASTPGAESHISQYF
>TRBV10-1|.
CASSDITSFRTTYTEAFF
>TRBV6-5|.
CASSYKGQGLYEQYF
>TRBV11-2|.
CASNPVRGATLYNEQFF
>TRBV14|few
CASSPDRELYSGANVLTF
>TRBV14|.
CASSHRTGVSEQYF